The 18 T cell receptor beta chains below all came from one sample that was sequenced in a study of cytomegalovirus exposure and HLA in healthy donors. PCR involved 60 Vbeta and 13 Jbeta primers. The assay was immunoSEQ multiplex PCR, and TCRdb's table has in-frame clones only and misses some. This table holds a few hundred thousand clones, roughly 80% found once. The source material was PBMCs. These receptors came from a man in his forties in good health and CMV-seronegative.

The V and J genes are TRBV19 and TRBJ1-3, with no clear D. The V gene's germline CDR1 is LNHDA and CDR2 SQIVND (reference sequence). CDR3 length: 13 residues. The ends were cut back, 3 bases at V and 2 bases at J, with 5 bases in the middle. CDR3 in DNA: TGTGCCAGTAGTATGGGAGCTGGAAACACCATATATTTT. Residues: CASSMGAGNTIYF.

The chain combines TRBV28 with TRBJ2-5, with 7 bases identical to TRBD1. The V gene end was trimmed by 3 bases and the J gene end by 7 bases; junction bases not matched to a gene: 5. This CDR3 contains 13 residues. CDR1 and CDR2 from the germline V gene are MDHEN and SYDVKM. CDR3 in amino acids: CASSLDRLGTQYF. DNA of the CDR3: TGTGCCAGCAGTTTGGACAGGCTCGGGACCCAGTACTTC.

V is TRBV18 and J is TRBJ1-1, with a possible D match to TRBD1 (6 bases). CDR3 size: 15 residues. V lost 2 bases and J 3 bases, leaving 13 bases between the germline ends. Per the germline V gene, CDR1 is KGHSH and CDR2 is LQKENI. CDR3 sequence (DNA): TGTGCCAGCTCACCAGTCGGGGGGCAAGACACTGAAGCTTTCTTT. The encoded protein is CASSPVGGQDTEAFF. The variable domain in full, with the rest retrieved from reference TRBV18 and TRBJ1-1, is NAGVMQNPRHLVRRRGQEARLRCSPMKGHSHVYWYRQLPEEGLKFMVYLQKENIIDESGMPKERFSAEFPKEGPSILRIQQVVRGDSAAYFCASSPVGGQDTEAFFGQGTRLTVV.

This clone was seen just once. This sequence joins TRBV20-1 and TRBJ2-5; D is unclear. CDR3 length: 11 amino acids. Germline V CDR1 and CDR2: DFQATT, SNEGSKA (reference sequence). V was cut by 5 bases and J by 4 bases, with 8 bases left in between. The CDR3 here is CSAPLLETQYF. DNA for the CDR3: TGCAGTGCTCCGTTACTAGAGACCCAGTACTTC.

The chain uses TRBV27 and TRBJ2-2, with D perhaps matching TRBD1 (6 bases). Germline CDR1 reads MNHEY; CDR2 reads SMNVEV (reference sequence). Trimming cost V 7 bases and J 0 bases, with 27 bases left between them. The CDR3 has 20 amino acids. The CDR3 loop is CASKPPTGHRDHSNTGELFF. CDR3 DNA: TGTGCCAGCAAACCACCTACGGGACACAGAGACCATTCGAACACCGGGGAGCTGTTTTTT.

The chain links TRBV5-1 to TRBJ1-2; perhaps TRBD1 as D (6 bases). This CDR3 has 15 amino acids. Germline V gives CDR1 SGHRS, CDR2 YFSETQ. Trimming took off 4 bases at V and 3 bases at J, with 16 bases between the two ends. CDR3 protein: CASSPYRDLYYGYTF. DNA of the CDR3: TGCGCCAGCAGCCCCTACAGGGACCTTTACTATGGCTACACCTTC.

The rearrangement uses TRBV5-1 and TRBJ1-4; 7 bases are a match to TRBD1. This CDR3 has 16 residues. With V trimmed by 4 bases and J by 7 bases, 13 bases remained unmatched. The germline V gene has CDR1 SGHRS and CDR2 YFSETQ. CDR3 coding DNA: TGCGCCAGCAGCCCGCCGGCGACAGGGAGGACTGAAAAACTGTTTTTT. Its translation is CASSPPATGRTEKLFF.

The CDR3, as DNA: TGTGCCAGCAGCTCGGGACTAAACACCGGGGAGCTGTTTTTT. Translation: CASSSGLNTGELFF. This chain uses TRBV7-8 with TRBJ2-2; 7 bases agree with TRBD2. After removal of 4 bases from V and 2 bases from J, the junction contained 1 base not matched to a gene. This CDR3 contains 14 residues. In germline, CDR1 is SGHVS, CDR2 FQNEAQ.

The rearrangement uses TRBV2 and TRBJ2-5; no clear D. Germline-derived CDR1 and CDR2 are SNHLY and FYNNEI. V lost 3 bases and J lost 7, with 15 bases in between. The CDR3 has 14 amino acids. The DNA of the CDR3 is TGTGCCAGCAGTGAGCGGCCGGCCTTGGTGACCCAGTACTTC. Its translation: CASSERPALVTQYF.

DNA of the CDR3: TGTGCCAGCAGTTTCTCCGGGACAGACTATGGCTACACCTTC. Translation: CASSFSGTDYGYTF. V gene TRBV6-1 combines with J gene TRBJ1-2, with 7 bases fitting TRBD1. Germline V gene data show CDR1 as MNHNS and CDR2 as SASEGT. The CDR3 runs to 14 residues. V gave up 5 bases and J gave up 3 bases; unmatched junction bases: 6.

The rearrangement joins TRBV7-9 to TRBJ1-5; a weak D match, TRBD1 (5 bases). The CDR3 has 16 residues. V lost 1 base and J 3 bases, leaving 13 bases between the germline ends. Germline values: CDR1 SEHNR, CDR2 FQNEAQ (reference sequence). In DNA form, the CDR3 reads TGTGCCAGCAGCTTAGAACAAAGGGGCGCCAATCAGCCCCAGCATTTT. Translating gives CASSLEQRGANQPQHF.

The chain couples TRBV5-4 to TRBJ1-4, with 7 bases fitting TRBD1. CDR1 is SGHNT and CDR2 is YYREEE in the germline V gene (reference sequence). This CDR3 region has 18 residues. The trim removed 2 bases at V and 0 bases at J, leaving 10 bases unmatched. CDR3 nucleotides: TGTGCCAGCAGCTTCCCGGGACAGTTATTTGCAACTAATGAAAAACTGTTTTTT. As protein: CASSFPGQLFATNEKLFF.

The chain is built from TRBV5-1 and TRBJ2-2; TRBD2 is a possible D gene (7 bases). The germline V and J ends were trimmed by 0 bases and 6 bases, with 15 bases remaining between them. The CDR3 consists of 16 residues. Per the germline V gene, CDR1 is SGHRS and CDR2 is YFSETQ. The CDR3 region is CASSLEGGRTAGELFF. Written as DNA, the CDR3 is TGCGCCAGCAGCTTGGAGGGGGGGAGGACTGCCGGGGAGCTGTTTTTT.

The J gene is TRBJ1-4, the V gene TRBV6-1; 8 nucleotides agree with TRBD1. This CDR3 is 14 amino acids long. J was trimmed by 5 bases and V by 5 bases; bases with no gene match: 4. Germline V lookup: CDR1 MNHNS, CDR2 SASEGT. Here the CDR3 DNA reads TGTGCCAGCAGTAAGGACAGGGTGAATGAAAAACTGTTTTTT. This codes for CASSKDRVNEKLFF.

The rearrangement joins TRBV19 to TRBJ1-1; D is unresolved. Germline loops: CDR1 LNHDA, CDR2 SQIVND (reference sequence). The CDR3 spans 14 residues. Trimming left V 7 bases short and J 1 base short, with 13 bases between. For the CDR3, the DNA is TGTGCCAGTAATTTCCGGCGGGGGAACACTGAAGCTTTCTTT. Encoded protein: CASNFRRGNTEAFF.

The J gene is TRBJ1-2, the V gene TRBV5-4, with 7 bases aligning to TRBD1. V shed 3 bases and J 4 bases; nucleotides not matched to a gene: 3. The germline gives CDR1 SGHNT, CDR2 YYREEE (reference sequence). CDR3 length: 13 amino acids. The chain's CDR3 is CASSSGGGYGYTF. CDR3 nucleotide sequence: TGTGCCAGCAGCTCAGGGGGAGGCTATGGCTACACCTTC.

The chain recombines TRBV25-1 with TRBJ2-3, with D perhaps TRBD2 (5 bases). In germline, CDR1 is MGHDK, CDR2 SYGVNS. Trimming removed 2 bases at V and 10 bases at J, with 13 bases between. The CDR3 length is 13 residues. The CDR3 coding sequence is TGTGCCAGCAGTGAAAGCGAGCGGTTGGCGCAGTATTTT. This gives the protein CASSESERLAQYF.

The chain joins TRBV28 to TRBJ2-7; D gene unclear. Trimming took 8 bases from V and 0 from J, leaving 8 bases between them. CDR3 length equals 12 residues. From germline, CDR1 is MDHEN and CDR2 SYDVKM. The CDR3 is CASAESSYEQYF. In DNA form, the CDR3 reads TGTGCCAGCGCCGAGAGCTCCTACGAGCAGTACTTC.